The 31 T cell receptor beta chains below come from one sample, sequenced in a study of cytomegalovirus exposure and HLA in healthy donors. Vbeta (60) and Jbeta (13) primers were used in the PCR. Data came from immunoSEQ multiplex PCR; TCRdb stores just in-frame clones and leaves some out. The data contain a few hundred thousand clones, roughly two thirds of them singletons. The sequencing input was PBMCs. These receptors all stem from a female donor in good health and CMV-seronegative.

Regarding this clone: The junction departs from the called germline gene at one end, perhaps through a read error. The same CDR3 also results from other DNA sequences found in this sample. The chain is built from TRBV5-8 and TRBJ2-7; TRBD1 is a possible D gene (5 bases). This CDR3 region has 12 residues. The V gene's germline CDR1 is SGHTS and CDR2 YDEGEE. CDR3 amino acids: CASSLSGNEQYF. CDR3 coding DNA: TGCGCCAGCAGCTTGTCAGGGAACGAGCAGTACTTC.

In this sample, this clone turned up a few times. The genes are TRBV19 and TRBJ1-1, with no clear D. This CDR3 spans 12 amino acids. Germline CDR1 and CDR2: LNHDA and SQIVND (reference sequence). Trimming removed 2 bases at V and 1 base at J, with 2 bases between. The CDR3 protein is CASSIQNTEAFF. As DNA, the CDR3 is TGTGCCAGTAGTATACAGAACACTGAAGCTTTCTTT.

This clone has only a few counts. The rearrangement joins TRBV2 to TRBJ2-7; 8 bases are shared with TRBD1. V lost 2 bases, J lost 5 bases, and 5 bases stayed unmatched. Germline V gene lookup returns CDR1 SNHLY and CDR2 FYNNEI. The CDR3 is 14 amino acids. CDR3 nucleotides: TGTGCCAGCAGTGAAAACAGGGGGTGGAACGAGCAGTACTTC. It is translated as CASSENRGWNEQYF.

The CDR3 loop reads CASSPLVTSGSSYEQYF. In nucleotides, the CDR3 is TGTGCCAGTAGCCCGTTGGTTACCAGCGGGAGCTCCTACGAGCAGTACTTC. V is TRBV19 and J is TRBJ2-7, with TRBD2 identical over 8 bases. V was pared by 6 bases and J by 0 bases, with 13 bases of the junction left unmatched. CDR1 is LNHDA and CDR2 is SQIVND in the germline V gene (reference sequence). The CDR3 length is 17 residues.

The chain combines TRBV4-1 with TRBJ1-3; D unresolved. Germline values: CDR1 MGHRA, CDR2 YSYEKL. Trimming stripped 8 bases from V and 2 bases from J, with 10 bases between. This CDR3 region has 13 residues. CDR3 in amino acids: CASAPQAGNTIYF. The CDR3 coding sequence is TGCGCCAGCGCCCCCCAGGCTGGAAACACCATATATTTT.

The chain recombines TRBV7-8 with TRBJ1-4, with D tentatively TRBD1 (6 bases). CDR3 size: 15 residues. Germline assignment: CDR1 SGHVS and CDR2 FQNEAQ. Trimming took 1 base from V and 8 from J, leaving 14 bases between them. The CDR3 DNA reads TGTGCCAGCAGCTTAGGGGGTGCCAGGGGCGAAAAACTGTTTTTT. Protein: CASSLGGARGEKLFF. Looking up the rest from reference TRBV7-8 and TRBJ1-4 gives the full variable domain: GAGVSQSPRYKVAKRGQDVALRCDPISGHVSLFWYQQALGQGPEFLTYFQNEAQLDKSGLPSDRFFAERPEGSVSTLKIQRTQQEDSAVYLCASSLGGARGEKLFFGSGTQLSVL.

Only a few counts were recorded for this clone. CDR3 nucleotide sequence: TGTGCCAGCAGTCCACCTATGAACACTGAAGCTTTCTTT. Translation gives CASSPPMNTEAFF. The chain joins TRBV28 to TRBJ1-1; D call uncertain. The CDR3 covers 13 residues. The germline V and J ends were trimmed by 5 bases and 0 bases, with 7 bases remaining between them. CDR1 and CDR2 from the germline V gene are MDHEN and SYDVKM.

This clone was seen more than once but under ten times. The chain has TRBV29-1 and TRBJ2-1; D perhaps matches TRBD2 (5 bases). The V gene's germline CDR1 is SQVTM and CDR2 ANQGSEA. The CDR3 totals 16 residues. V lost 4 bases to trimming and J lost 0 bases, with 16 bases between them. The CDR3 DNA reads TGCAGCGTTGTATCGGAAAAGCGGCGCTCCTACAATGAGCAGTTCTTC. Translating gives CSVVSEKRRSYNEQFF.

This sequence joins TRBV7-9 and TRBJ1-1; D may be TRBD1 (5 bases). The CDR3 is 13 residues long. Germline V CDR1 and CDR2: SEHNR, FQNEAQ (reference sequence). Deletions cut 8 bases from V and 3 bases from J, with 13 bases between. This CDR3 is CASAVGGDTEAFF. The CDR3 DNA sequence: TGTGCCAGCGCCGTGGGAGGGGACACTGAAGCTTTCTTT.

The chain couples TRBV6-5 to TRBJ1-1; 7 nucleotides align to TRBD1. From germline, CDR1 is MNHEY and CDR2 SVGAGI. The V and J ends lost 2 bases and 0 bases, in that order; junction bases with no gene match: 0. The CDR3 sequence is 14 residues long. CDR3 residues: CASSYTGVNTEAFF. In nucleotides, the CDR3 is TGTGCCAGCAGTTACACAGGGGTGAACACTGAAGCTTTCTTT.

This chain uses TRBV5-6 with TRBJ1-1, with 7 bases fitting TRBD1. This CDR3 is 15 amino acids long. The germline V gene has CDR1 SGHDT and CDR2 YYEEEE. V was clipped by 2 bases and J by 8 bases; unmatched bases: 12. CDR3 residues: CASSLYIGGGIEAFF. As DNA, the CDR3 is TGTGCCAGCAGCTTATACATAGGGGGCGGGATAGAAGCTTTCTTT.

V gene TRBV7-9 combines with J gene TRBJ2-7, with 12 nucleotides matching TRBD1. Germline CDR1 reads SEHNR; CDR2 reads FQNEAQ (reference sequence). This CDR3 is 14 amino acids long. V trimming: 3 bases; J trimming: 6 bases; junction bases outside the gene matches: 3. CDR3 sequence: CASSFPGQGAEQYF. The DNA of the CDR3 is TGTGCCAGCAGCTTTCCGGGACAGGGGGCCGAGCAGTACTTC.

The CDR3 DNA reads TGTGCCAGCTCACCACTGAAGGGGATCACCTATGGCTACACCTTC. It is translated as CASSPLKGITYGYTF. The chain is built from TRBV18 and TRBJ1-2, with D possibly matching TRBD1 (5 bases). V lost 1 base, J lost 4 bases, and 13 bases lay in between. The CDR3 spans 15 residues. CDR1 and CDR2 from the germline V gene are KGHSH and LQKENI.

The chain joins TRBV11-3 to TRBJ2-1; 9 nucleotides align to TRBD2. In germline, CDR1 is SGHNT, CDR2 YENEEA. CDR3 length: 13 amino acids. The trim removed 3 bases at V and 7 bases at J, leaving 1 base unmatched. The CDR3 loop is CASSLREGNEQFF. The DNA of the CDR3 is TGTGCCAGCAGCTTGCGGGAGGGGAATGAGCAGTTCTTC.

The J gene is TRBJ2-7, the V gene TRBV5-1, with TRBD1 matching over 12 bases. The J segment lost 2 bases and the V segment lost 0 bases, leaving 6 bases of the junction unmatched. Per the germline V gene, CDR1 is SGHRS and CDR2 is YFSETQ. CDR3 length equals 17 residues. For the CDR3, the DNA is TGCGCCAGCAGCTTGGCCCAAGGGGACAGGGGGCCCTACGAGCAGTACTTC. Protein product: CASSLAQGDRGPYEQYF.

This sequence joins TRBV6-1 and TRBJ2-2, with D perhaps matching TRBD2 (5 bases). Per germline, CDR1 MNHNS and CDR2 SASEGT. The CDR3 has 13 amino acids. Deletions cut 4 bases from V and 4 bases from J, with 7 bases between. Here the CDR3 reads CASSVAGTGELFF. CDR3 sequence (DNA): TGTGCCAGCAGTGTGGCGGGCACCGGGGAGCTGTTTTTT.

The rearrangement uses TRBV6-1 and TRBJ1-5, with 10 bases aligning to TRBD1. There are 17 residues in the CDR3. The J segment lost 5 bases and the V segment lost 0 bases, leaving 7 bases of the junction unmatched. In germline, CDR1 is MNHNS, CDR2 SASEGT. CDR3 nucleotides: TGTGCCAGCAGTGAAGCCAGTTGGGGACAGGGGCATCAGCCCCAGCATTTT. Its translation: CASSEASWGQGHQPQHF.

Points on this clone: Other DNA sequences from this sample encode an identical CDR3 as well. This chain uses TRBV11-3 with TRBJ2-7, with TRBD1 as a possible D gene (5 bases). Germline V gene sequence: CDR1 SGHNT, CDR2 YENEEA. This CDR3 contains 13 residues. V lost 4 bases to trimming and J lost 1 base, with 8 bases between them. The chain's CDR3 is CASSSDSSYEQYF. In DNA, the CDR3 is TGTGCCAGCAGCTCTGACAGTTCCTACGAGCAGTACTTC. Together with reference TRBV11-3 and TRBJ2-7, the CDR3 gives the full variable domain: EAGVVQSPRYKIIEKKQPVAFWCNPISGHNTLYWYLQNLGQGPELLIRYENEEAVDDSQLPKDRFSAERLKGVDSTLKIQPAELGDSAVYLCASSSDSSYEQYFGPGTRLTVT.

This clone was seen a handful of times. The gene calls are TRBV18 and TRBJ1-4; tentatively, D is TRBD1 (5 bases). CDR3 size: 14 residues. CDR1 and CDR2 from the germline V gene are KGHSH and LQKENI. V was cut by 3 bases and J by 9 bases, with 14 bases left in between. The CDR3 nucleotides read TGTGCCAGCTCACCCCAGGGCAAGTCCAAAAAACTGTTTTTT. This codes for CASSPQGKSKKLFF.

The chain carries TRBV18 and TRBJ1-1; a possible D gene is TRBD1 (5 bases). Per the germline V gene, CDR1 is KGHSH and CDR2 is LQKENI. The CDR3 covers 16 residues. Trimming stripped 6 bases from V and 4 bases from J, with 21 bases between. In DNA, the CDR3 is TGTGCCAGCTCTCCAACTCCACAGGTCGTGGCCACTGAAGCTTTCTTT. It yields the protein CASSPTPQVVATEAFF.

The chain uses TRBV5-1 and TRBJ2-1; 7 positions match TRBD2. The CDR3 loop spans 14 amino acids. Germline CDR1 is SGHRS and CDR2 is YFSETQ. The J segment lost 7 bases and the V segment lost 0 bases, leaving 4 bases of the junction unmatched. The DNA for the CDR3 is TGCGCCAGCAGCTTGGGGCTGGGACTAAATGAGCAGTTCTTC. This codes for CASSLGLGLNEQFF.

The chain has TRBV11-3 and TRBJ2-2; 8 bases line up with TRBD2. Germline CDR1 and CDR2: SGHNT and YENEEA. The ends lost 3 bases at V and 4 bases at J; junction bases unmatched: 1. The CDR3 length is 14 residues. The CDR3 region is CASSFREGTGELFF. CDR3 DNA: TGTGCCAGCAGCTTCCGGGAGGGCACCGGGGAGCTGTTTTTT.

The J gene is TRBJ2-7, the V gene TRBV6-5, with TRBD1 as a possible D gene (6 bases). Between the trimmed V and J ends, which lost 6 bases and 4 bases, there was a span of 16 bases. There are 14 residues in the CDR3. Germline assignment: CDR1 MNHEY and CDR2 SVGAGI. CDR3 loop: CASRDSSKGYEQYF. The CDR3 coding sequence is TGTGCCAGCAGGGACAGTTCGAAGGGTTACGAGCAGTACTTC.

This clone has a single count. The chain employs TRBV11-3 and TRBJ2-7, with 11 bases identical to TRBD2. The trim removed 5 bases at V and 3 bases at J, leaving 3 bases unmatched. The CDR3 is 14 residues long. Germline V gene data show CDR1 as SGHNT and CDR2 as YENEEA. Written as DNA, the CDR3 is TGTGCCAGCAGCCCCGGGACTAGCGGCTACGAGCAGTACTTC. It specifies CASSPGTSGYEQYF. The full variable domain, rest sourced from reference TRBV11-3 and TRBJ2-7, is EAGVVQSPRYKIIEKKQPVAFWCNPISGHNTLYWYLQNLGQGPELLIRYENEEAVDDSQLPKDRFSAERLKGVDSTLKIQPAELGDSAVYLCASSPGTSGYEQYFGPGTRLTVT.

J is TRBJ2-5 and V is TRBV10-3, with a tentative D call TRBD1 (5 bases). With 8 bases removed from V and 5 bases from J, the gap between germline ends came to 9 bases. The germline gives CDR1 ENHRY, CDR2 SYGVKD. The CDR3 extends over 11 amino acids. DNA for the CDR3: TGTGCCATCGGGGCTCGGGAGACCCAGTACTTC. Its translation is CAIGARETQYF.

The chain links TRBV12-5 to TRBJ2-1, with TRBD2 identical over 14 bases. There are 14 residues in the CDR3. V trimming: 1 base; J trimming: 12 bases; junction bases outside the gene matches: 2. Germline V CDR1 and CDR2: LGHNT, FRNRAP. This CDR3 is CASGLAGTSGRQFF. The CDR3 DNA follows: TGTGCTAGTGGTTTGGCCGGGACTAGCGGGAGGCAGTTCTTC. The variable domain in full, completed from reference TRBV12-5 and TRBJ2-1, reads DARVTQTPRHKVTEMGQEVTMRCQPILGHNTVFWYRQTMMQGLELLAYFRNRAPLDDSGMPKDRFSAEMPDATLATLKIQPSEPRDSAVYFCASGLAGTSGRQFFGPGTRLTVL.

V gene TRBV19 combines with J gene TRBJ2-3; D may be TRBD2 (5 bases). The CDR3 covers 15 residues. The germline CDR1 and CDR2 sequences are LNHDA and SQIVND (reference sequence). V was shortened by 3 bases and J by 3 bases, with 13 bases between the two germline ends. CDR3 in amino acids: CASSIRKGSTDTQYF. The CDR3 bases are TGTGCCAGTAGTATCAGGAAAGGGAGTACAGATACGCAGTATTTT. Together with reference TRBV19 and TRBJ2-3, the CDR3 gives the full variable domain: DGGITQSPKYLFRKEGQNVTLSCEQNLNHDAMYWYRQDPGQGLRLIYYSQIVNDFQKGDIAEGYSVSREKKESFPLTVTSAQKNPTAFYLCASSIRKGSTDTQYFGPGTRLTVL.

This clone was seen a handful of times. The V gene is TRBV28, the J gene TRBJ1-2; 9 nucleotides align to TRBD1. The CDR3 spans 17 residues. Germline V lookup: CDR1 MDHEN, CDR2 SYDVKM. V gave up 6 bases and J gave up 2 bases; unmatched junction bases: 13. The DNA of the CDR3 is TGTGCCAGCAGCAAGTCCGGGACAGGGAGGGGGAACTATGGCTACACCTTC. This codes for CASSKSGTGRGNYGYTF.

In nucleotides, the CDR3 is TGCGCCAGCAGCGTAAGACCCGGGACAGGGGGCGATACGCAGTATTTT. This encodes CASSVRPGTGGDTQYF. This chain connects TRBV5-1 to TRBJ2-3; TRBD1 matches 12 bases. The germline CDR1 and CDR2 sequences are SGHRS and YFSETQ. The J segment lost 6 bases and the V segment lost 4 bases, leaving 9 bases of the junction unmatched. CDR3 length: 16 residues. The full variable domain, completed using reference TRBV5-1 and TRBJ2-3, is KAGVTQTPRYLIKTRGQQVTLSCSPISGHRSVSWYQQTPGQGLQFLFEYFSETQRNKGNFPGRFSGRQFSNSRSEMNVSTLELGDSALYLCASSVRPGTGGDTQYFGPGTRLTVL.

The chain uses TRBV27 and TRBJ2-5, with D uncertain. The better agreement between TRBJ2-7 and the DNA end casts doubt on the J call. This CDR3 contains 14 residues. From germline, CDR1 is MNHEY and CDR2 SMNVEV (reference sequence). The CDR3 is CASSSLELKNEQYF. CDR3 DNA: TGTGCCAGCAGTTCCCTGGAGCTGAAAAACGAGCAGTACTTC.

The chain is built from TRBV28 and TRBJ1-5; 10 bases are a match to TRBD1. V trimming: 3 bases; J trimming: 2 bases; junction bases outside the gene matches: 7. The germline V gene has CDR1 MDHEN and CDR2 SYDVKM. CDR3 length equals 17 residues. The CDR3 DNA is TGTGCCAGCAGTTTTACCGGGACAGGGGTGGGCAATCAGCCCCAGCATTTT. Translating it yields CASSFTGTGVGNQPQHF.